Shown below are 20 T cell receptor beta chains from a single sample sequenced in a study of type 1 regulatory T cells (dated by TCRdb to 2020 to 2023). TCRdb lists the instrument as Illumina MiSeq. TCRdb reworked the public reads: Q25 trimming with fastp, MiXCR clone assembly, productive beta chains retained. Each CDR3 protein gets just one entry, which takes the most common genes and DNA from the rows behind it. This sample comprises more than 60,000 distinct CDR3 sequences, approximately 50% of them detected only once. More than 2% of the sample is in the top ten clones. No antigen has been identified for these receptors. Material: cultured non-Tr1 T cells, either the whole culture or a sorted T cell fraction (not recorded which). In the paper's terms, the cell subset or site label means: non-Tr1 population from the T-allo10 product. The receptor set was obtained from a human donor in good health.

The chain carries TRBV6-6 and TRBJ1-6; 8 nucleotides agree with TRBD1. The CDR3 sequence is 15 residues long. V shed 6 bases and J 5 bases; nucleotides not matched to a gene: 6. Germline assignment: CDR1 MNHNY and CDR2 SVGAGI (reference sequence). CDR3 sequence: CASRPPGQDNSPLHF. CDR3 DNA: TGTGCCAGCAGACCCCCGGGACAGGATAATTCACCCCTCCACTTT.

DNA for the CDR3: TGTGCCAGCAGTCGGGACTCCCGACAGTACAATGAGCAGTTCTTC. Amino acids: CASSRDSRQYNEQFF. The chain links TRBV2 to TRBJ2-1; D possibly corresponds to TRBD2 (6 bases). The CDR3 covers 15 residues. Germline CDR1 and CDR2: SNHLY and FYNNEI. V gave up 5 bases and J gave up 4 bases, with 15 bases separating them.

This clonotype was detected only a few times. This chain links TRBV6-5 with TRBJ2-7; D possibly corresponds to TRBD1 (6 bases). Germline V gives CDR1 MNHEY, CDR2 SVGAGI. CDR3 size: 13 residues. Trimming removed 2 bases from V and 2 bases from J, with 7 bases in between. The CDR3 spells CASSYDRTYEQYF. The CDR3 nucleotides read TGTGCCAGCAGTTACGACAGGACCTACGAGCAGTACTTC.

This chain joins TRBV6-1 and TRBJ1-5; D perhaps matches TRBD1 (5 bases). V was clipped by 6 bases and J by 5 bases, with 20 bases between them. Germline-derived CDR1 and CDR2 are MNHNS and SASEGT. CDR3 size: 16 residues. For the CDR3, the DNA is TGTGCCAGCAGCTCGGGACCGCGCTTGAGGGATCAGCCCCAGCATTTT. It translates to CASSSGPRLRDQPQHF.

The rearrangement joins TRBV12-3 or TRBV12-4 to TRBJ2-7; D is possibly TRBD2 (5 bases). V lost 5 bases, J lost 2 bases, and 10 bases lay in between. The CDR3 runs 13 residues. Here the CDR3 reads CASSDAGTYEQYF. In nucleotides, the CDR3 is TGTGCCAGCAGTGATGCCGGGACCTACGAGCAGTACTTC.

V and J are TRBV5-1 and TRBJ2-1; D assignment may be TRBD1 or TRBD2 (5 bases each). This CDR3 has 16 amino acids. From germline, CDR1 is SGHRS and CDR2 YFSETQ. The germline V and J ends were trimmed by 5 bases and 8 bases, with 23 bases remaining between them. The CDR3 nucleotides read TGCGCCAGCAGTTTATTTTCCGGGACCGAACGGGATGAGCAGTTCTTC. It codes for CASSLFSGTERDEQFF.

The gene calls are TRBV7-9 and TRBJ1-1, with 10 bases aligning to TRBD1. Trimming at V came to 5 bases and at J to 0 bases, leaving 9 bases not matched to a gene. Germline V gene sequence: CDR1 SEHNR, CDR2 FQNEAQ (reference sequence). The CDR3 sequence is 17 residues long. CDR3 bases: TGTGCCAGCAGCCTCGGGACAGGGGATTACATGAACACTGAAGCTTTCTTT. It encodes CASSLGTGDYMNTEAFF.

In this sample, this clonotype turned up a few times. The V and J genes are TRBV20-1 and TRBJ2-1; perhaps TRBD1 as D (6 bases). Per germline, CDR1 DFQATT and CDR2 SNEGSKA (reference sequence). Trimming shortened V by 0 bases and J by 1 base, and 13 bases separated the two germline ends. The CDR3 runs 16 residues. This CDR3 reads CSARDPGTTSYNEQFF. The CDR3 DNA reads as TGCAGTGCTAGAGATCCGGGGACAACATCCTACAATGAGCAGTTCTTC.

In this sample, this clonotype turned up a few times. CDR3 residues: CASSSPTGKIADTQYF. The CDR3 nucleotides read TGTGCCAGCAGCTCCCCGACAGGGAAGATCGCAGATACGCAGTATTTT. V gene TRBV7-8 combines with J gene TRBJ2-3; 7 bases map to TRBD1. Germline trimming cut 4 bases from V and 4 bases from J; bases unmatched to any gene: 11. This CDR3 region has 16 residues. CDR1 is SGHVS, CDR2 FQNEAQ, per germline.

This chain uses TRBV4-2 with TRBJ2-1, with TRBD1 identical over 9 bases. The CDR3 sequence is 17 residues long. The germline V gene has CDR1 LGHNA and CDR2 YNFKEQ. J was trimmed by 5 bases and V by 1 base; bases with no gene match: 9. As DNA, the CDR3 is TGTGCCAGCAGCCAAGTAACCGGGACAGGGATGCACAATGAGCAGTTCTTC. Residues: CASSQVTGTGMHNEQFF.

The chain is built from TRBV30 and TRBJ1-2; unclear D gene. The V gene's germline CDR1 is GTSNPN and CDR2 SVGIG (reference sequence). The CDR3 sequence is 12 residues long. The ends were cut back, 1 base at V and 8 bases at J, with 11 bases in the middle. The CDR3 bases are TGTGCCTGGAGTGCCCGGGGAGGCGGCTACACCTTC. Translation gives CAWSARGGGYTF.

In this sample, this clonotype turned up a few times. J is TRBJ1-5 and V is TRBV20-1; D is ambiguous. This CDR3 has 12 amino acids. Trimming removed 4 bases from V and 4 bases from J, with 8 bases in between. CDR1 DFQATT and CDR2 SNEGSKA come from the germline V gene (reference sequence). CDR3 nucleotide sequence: TGCAGTGCTACCGAACGGAATCAGCCCCAGCATTTT. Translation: CSATERNQPQHF.

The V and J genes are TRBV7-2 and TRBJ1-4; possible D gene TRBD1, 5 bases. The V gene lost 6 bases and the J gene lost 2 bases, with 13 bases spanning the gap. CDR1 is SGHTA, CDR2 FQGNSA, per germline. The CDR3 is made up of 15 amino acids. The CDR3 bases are TGTGCCAGCAGACCTAAGGGGTTTACTAATGAAAAACTGTTTTTT. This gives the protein CASRPKGFTNEKLFF.

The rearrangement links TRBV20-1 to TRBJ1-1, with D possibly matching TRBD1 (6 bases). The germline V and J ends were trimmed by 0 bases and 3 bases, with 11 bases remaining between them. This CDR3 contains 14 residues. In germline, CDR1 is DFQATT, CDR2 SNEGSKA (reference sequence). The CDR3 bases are TGCAGTGCTAGAGATGGGGGCCGGGACACTGAAGCTTTCTTT. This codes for CSARDGGRDTEAFF.

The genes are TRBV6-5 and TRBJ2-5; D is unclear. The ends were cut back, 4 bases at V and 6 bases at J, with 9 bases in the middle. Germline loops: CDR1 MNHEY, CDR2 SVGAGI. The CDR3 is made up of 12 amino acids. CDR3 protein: CASSSPWKTQYF. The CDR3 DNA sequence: TGTGCCAGCAGTTCCCCTTGGAAGACCCAGTACTTC.

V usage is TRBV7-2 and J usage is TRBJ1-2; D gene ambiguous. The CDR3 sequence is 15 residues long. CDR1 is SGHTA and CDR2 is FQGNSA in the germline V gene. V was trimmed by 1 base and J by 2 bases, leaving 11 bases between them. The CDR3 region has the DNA TGTGCCAGCAGCTTAGTGGTCCTGGGGAACTATGGCTACACCTTC. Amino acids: CASSLVVLGNYGYTF. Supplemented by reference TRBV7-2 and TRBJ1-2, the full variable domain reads GAGVSQSPSNKVTEKGKDVELRCDPISGHTALYWYRQSLGQGLEFLIYFQGNSAPDKSGLPSDRFSAERTGGSVSTLTIQRTQQEDSAVYLCASSLVVLGNYGYTFGSGTRLTVV.

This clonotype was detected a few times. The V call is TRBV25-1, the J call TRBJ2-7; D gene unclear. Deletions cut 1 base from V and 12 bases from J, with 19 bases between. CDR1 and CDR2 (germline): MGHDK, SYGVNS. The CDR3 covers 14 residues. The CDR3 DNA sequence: TGTGCCAGCAGTGAATCCAAGGGATACGTTGTCCCGTACTTC. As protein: CASSESKGYVVPYF.

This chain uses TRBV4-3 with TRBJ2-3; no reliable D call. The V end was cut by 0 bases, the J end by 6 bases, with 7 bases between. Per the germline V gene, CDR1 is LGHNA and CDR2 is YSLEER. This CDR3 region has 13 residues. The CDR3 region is CASSQDRWDTQYF. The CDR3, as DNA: TGCGCCAGCAGCCAAGATCGTTGGGATACGCAGTATTTT.

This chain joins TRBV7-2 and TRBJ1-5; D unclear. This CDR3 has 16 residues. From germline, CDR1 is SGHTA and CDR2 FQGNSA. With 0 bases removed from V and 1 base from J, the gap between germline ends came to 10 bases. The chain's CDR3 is CASSLAISGSNQPQHF. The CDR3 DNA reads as TGTGCCAGCAGCTTAGCCATATCTGGCAGCAATCAGCCCCAGCATTTT.

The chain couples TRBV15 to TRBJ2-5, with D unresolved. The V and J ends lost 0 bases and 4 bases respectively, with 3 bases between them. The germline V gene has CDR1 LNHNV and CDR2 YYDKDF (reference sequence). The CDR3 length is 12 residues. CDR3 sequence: CATSRDIETQYF. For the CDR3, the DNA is TGTGCCACCAGCAGAGATATAGAGACCCAGTACTTC.